This T cell receptor (beta chain) was documented in a study of shared clonotypes between healthy human individuals. Some clones are missing from TCRdb's copy, which holds only in-frame ones; the method was immunoSEQ multiplex PCR. Here the sample spans roughly 1.5 million clones, 98% being singletons. V lost 7 bases and J lost 3, with 17 bases in between. The germline gives CDR1 SGHTA, CDR2 FQGNSA. The CDR3 is 15 residues long. General observations from the study: What naive subsets generally showed was a larger estimated richness than memory subsets showed.

Concerning this clone: Its antigen remains unidentified.

The rearrangement uses TRBV7-2 and TRBJ2-3; a possible D gene is TRBD2 (6 bases). The receptor was derived from a man aged 30 to 39 in good health. The material sequenced was naive CD4+ T cells sorted from blood. The subset: CD45RA+ positively selected. CDR3 bases: TGTGCCAGCACCCCCGGAGGGTTTGGTACAGATACGCAGTATTTT. Amino acids: CASTPGGFGTDTQYF.